The rows below give T cell receptor beta chains drawn from one sample of a study of shared clonotypes between healthy human individuals. Method: immunoSEQ multiplex PCR; TCRdb's copy keeps in-frame clones and lacks some. The table lists approximately 2.4 million clones, approximately 96% of them singletons. The specimen was naive CD4+ T cells sorted from blood. All receptors derive from a man aged 18 to 29 in good health. The CDR3 runs from the conserved cysteine through the conserved F or W. Fields, in order: CDR3 length, clone size, D gene, V gene, J gene, CDR3 protein, CDR3 DNA. A D gene is named only where the DNA matches it firmly. Not every row has a clone size; where given, it reads once, few, many or a size class.

>15|once|.|TRBV7-2|TRBJ2-5
CASSLVGSNQETQYF
TGTGCCAGCAGCTTAGTGGGCAGCAACCAAGAGACCCAGTACTTC
>17|.|TRBD1|TRBV5-1|TRBJ1-2
CASSLDYGGQANYGYTF
TGCGCCAGCAGCTTGGATTACGGGGGACAGGCTAACTATGGCTACACCTTC
>14|.|TRBD1|TRBV2|TRBJ2-7
CASRRDSGSYEQYF
TGTGCCAGCAGAAGGGACAGCGGATCCTACGAGCAGTACTTC
>15|.|TRBD1|TRBV5-4|TRBJ2-3
CASSLDRGGTDTQYF
TGTGCCAGCAGCTTGGACAGGGGCGGCACAGATACGCAGTATTTT
>14|.|TRBD2|TRBV10-2|TRBJ2-7
CASRWGSGSYEQYF
TGCGCCAGCAGGTGGGGTAGCGGGAGTTACGAGCAGTACTTC
>15|.|.|TRBV5-1|TRBJ2-7
CASSLGPGATYEQYF
TGCGCCAGCAGCTTGGGGCCCGGGGCGACCTACGAGCAGTACTTC
>15|.|.|TRBV2|TRBJ2-5
CASTRLGLAGETQYF
TGTGCCAGCACCCGCCTAGGGCTAGCAGGAGAGACCCAGTACTTC
>13|.|.|TRBV6-5|TRBJ2-7
CASSYSNRDEQYF
TGTGCCAGCAGTTACTCCAACAGGGACGAGCAGTACTTC
>17|.|.|TRBV5-1|TRBJ1-1
CASSLSPGSGATTKAFF
TGCGCCAGCAGCTTGTCTCCGGGCTCGGGGGCGACTACAAAAGCTTTCTTT
>15|.|TRBD1|TRBV6-5|TRBJ2-4
CASSYTWTGKNIQYF
TGTGCCAGCAGTTACACTTGGACAGGAAAAAACATTCAGTACTTC
>15|.|TRBD1|TRBV6-5|TRBJ2-7
CASTLVGTGGYEQYF
TGTGCCAGCACCCTAGTTGGGACAGGGGGCTACGAGCAGTACTTC
>15|.|.|TRBV6-6|TRBJ1-2
CASSYELGAVYGYTF
TGTGCCAGCAGTTACGAGTTGGGGGCCGTCTATGGCTACACCTTC
>13|.|.|TRBV6-5|TRBJ2-7
CASSYQGINEQYF
TGTGCCAGCAGCTACCAGGGGATCAACGAGCAGTACTTC
>13|.|TRBD1|TRBV29-1|TRBJ2-7
CSVMGQGANEQYF
TGCAGCGTCATGGGACAGGGGGCCAACGAGCAGTACTTC
>16|.|TRBD1|TRBV7-7|TRBJ2-2
CASSRGQGASSGELFF
TGTGCTAGCAGCCGAGGACAGGGGGCTTCGTCCGGGGAGCTGTTTTTT
>17|.|.|TRBV9|TRBJ2-6
CASSVLGGSSGANVLTF
TGTGCCAGCAGCGTACTCGGGGGAAGCTCTGGGGCCAACGTCCTGACTTTC
>14|.|.|TRBV27|TRBJ2-7
CASSYGDRPAEQYF
TGTGCCAGCAGCTATGGGGACCGCCCCGCCGAGCAGTACTTC
>13|.|.|TRBV6-5|TRBJ2-3
CASRVPTTDTQYF
TGTGCCAGCAGGGTCCCGACCACAGATACGCAGTATTTT
>15|.|.|TRBV27|TRBJ1-1
CASTPSGGLNTEAFF
TGTGCCAGCACCCCCAGCGGGGGACTGAACACTGAAGCTTTCTTT
>15|.|TRBD2|TRBV5-5|TRBJ2-5
CASSLPAGGRETQYF
TGTGCCAGCAGCCTCCCAGCGGGGGGGAGAGAGACCCAGTACTTC
>17|.|.|TRBV7-3|TRBJ2-1
CASSLKWNQWGHNEQFF
TGTGCCAGCAGCTTAAAGTGGAATCAGTGGGGCCACAATGAGCAGTTCTTC
>14|.|.|TRBV28|TRBJ1-2
CATKLGQLVYGYTF
TGTGCCACTAAGTTAGGACAGCTTGTCTATGGCTACACCTTC